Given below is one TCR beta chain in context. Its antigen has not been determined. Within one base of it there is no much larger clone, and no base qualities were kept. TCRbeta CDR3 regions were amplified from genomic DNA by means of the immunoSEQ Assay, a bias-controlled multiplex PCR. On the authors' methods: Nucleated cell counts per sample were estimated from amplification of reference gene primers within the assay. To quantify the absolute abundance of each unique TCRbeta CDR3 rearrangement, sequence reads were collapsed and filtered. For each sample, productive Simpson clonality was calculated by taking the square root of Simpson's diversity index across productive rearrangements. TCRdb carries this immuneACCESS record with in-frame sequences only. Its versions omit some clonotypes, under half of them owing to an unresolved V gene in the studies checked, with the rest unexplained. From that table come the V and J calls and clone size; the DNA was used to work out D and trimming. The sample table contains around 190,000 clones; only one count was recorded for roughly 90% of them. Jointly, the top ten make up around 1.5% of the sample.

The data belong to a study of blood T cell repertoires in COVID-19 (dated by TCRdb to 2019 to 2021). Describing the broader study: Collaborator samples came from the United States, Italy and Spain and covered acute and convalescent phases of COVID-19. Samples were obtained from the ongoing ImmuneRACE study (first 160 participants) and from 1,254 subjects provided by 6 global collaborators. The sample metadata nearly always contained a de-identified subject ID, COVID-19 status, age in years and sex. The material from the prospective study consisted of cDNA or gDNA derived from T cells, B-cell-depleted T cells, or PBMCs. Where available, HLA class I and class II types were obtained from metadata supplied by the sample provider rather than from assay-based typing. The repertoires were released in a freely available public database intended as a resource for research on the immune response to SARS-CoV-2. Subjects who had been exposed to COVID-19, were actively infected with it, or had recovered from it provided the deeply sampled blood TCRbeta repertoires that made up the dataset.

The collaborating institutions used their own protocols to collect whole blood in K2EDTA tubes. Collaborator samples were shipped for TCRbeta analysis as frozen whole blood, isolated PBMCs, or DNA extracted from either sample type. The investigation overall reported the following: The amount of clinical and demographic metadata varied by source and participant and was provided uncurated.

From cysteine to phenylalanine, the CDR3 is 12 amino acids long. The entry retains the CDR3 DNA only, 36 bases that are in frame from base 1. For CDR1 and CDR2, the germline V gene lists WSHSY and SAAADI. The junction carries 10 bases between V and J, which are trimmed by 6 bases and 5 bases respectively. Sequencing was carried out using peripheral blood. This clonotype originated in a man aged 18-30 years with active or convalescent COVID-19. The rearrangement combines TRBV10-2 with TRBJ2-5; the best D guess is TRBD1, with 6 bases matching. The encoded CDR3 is CASRGDRETQYF. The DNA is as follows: TGCGCCAGCAGGGGCGACAGGGAGACCCAGTACTTC.